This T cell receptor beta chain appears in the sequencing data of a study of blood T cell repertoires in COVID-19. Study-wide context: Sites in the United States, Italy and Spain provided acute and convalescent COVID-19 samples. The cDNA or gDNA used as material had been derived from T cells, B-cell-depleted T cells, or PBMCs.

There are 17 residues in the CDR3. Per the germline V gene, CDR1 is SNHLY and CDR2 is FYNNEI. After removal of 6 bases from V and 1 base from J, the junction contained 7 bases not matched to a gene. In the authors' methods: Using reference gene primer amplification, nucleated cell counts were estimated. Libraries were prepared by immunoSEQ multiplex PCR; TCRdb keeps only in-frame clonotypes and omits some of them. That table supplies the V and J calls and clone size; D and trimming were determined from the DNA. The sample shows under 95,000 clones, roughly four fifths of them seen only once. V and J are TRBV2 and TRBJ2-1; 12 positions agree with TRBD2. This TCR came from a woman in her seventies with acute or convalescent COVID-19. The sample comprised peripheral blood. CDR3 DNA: TGTGCCAGCAGACTAGCGGGGGGCCCTTCATCCTACAATGAGCAGTTCTTC. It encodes CASRLAGGPSSYNEQFF.